This passage covers 25 T cell receptor beta chains from one sample sequenced in a study of breast tumors, draining lymph nodes, adjacent tissues. Each CDR3 protein is one row after TCRdb ran MiXCR on the multiplex PCR reads. Among roughly 120,000 distinct CDR3 sequences listed, nearly 20% were seen once. The lymph nodes were axillary draining lymph nodes from breast cancer patients. Sequencing was carried out using axillary lymph node tissue. The receptors shown here come from a female donor with breast cancer. Some clones in this sample may be carry-over from other donors' samples.

In its sample, this clonotype was seen many times. The CDR3 region has the DNA TGTGCCAGCAGCCCCCGCGGTACGACTAATGAAAAACTGTTTTTT. Its translation is CASSPRGTTNEKLFF. This chain joins TRBV9 and TRBJ1-4; D gene uncertain. CDR3 length: 15 residues. Trimming pared 4 bases from V and 2 bases from J, leaving 12 bases between. The germline gives CDR1 SGDLS, CDR2 YYNGEE.

This clonotype was recorded at least ten times. The J gene is TRBJ2-2, the V gene TRBV4-2; D uncertain. CDR3 size: 15 residues. Looked up from germline, CDR1 is LGHNA and CDR2 is YNFKEQ. Trimming pared 0 bases from V and 2 bases from J, leaving 7 bases between. Here the CDR3 reads CASSQDKGNTGELFF. The CDR3 DNA follows: TGTGCCAGCAGCCAAGATAAAGGCAACACCGGGGAGCTGTTTTTT.

This clonotype was detected many times. V gene TRBV7-2 combines with J gene TRBJ2-5; 7 bases map to TRBD2. This CDR3 spans 16 amino acids. After removal of 1 base from V and 0 bases from J, the junction contained 5 bases not matched to a gene. CDR1 is SGHTA and CDR2 is FQGNSA in the germline V gene. For the CDR3, the DNA is TGTGCCAGCAGCTTAGATCCAGCGGGGCACCAAGAGACCCAGTACTTC. Translated, it gives CASSLDPAGHQETQYF.

The chain carries TRBV6-5 and TRBJ1-5, with D unresolved. Germline lookup yields CDR1 MNHEY and CDR2 SVGAGI. V lost 6 bases and J 0 bases, leaving 18 bases between the germline ends. The CDR3 contains 17 residues. In nucleotides, the CDR3 is TGTGCCAGCAGGGCCGCCGGAGGTGTCAGTAGCAATCAGCCCCAGCATTTT. This translates into CASRAAGGVSSNQPQHF.

Regarding this clonotype: The final CDR3 position lacks the conserved phenylalanine or tryptophan, pointing to a likely read error. This chain uses TRBV6-6 with TRBJ2-5, with 8 nucleotides matching TRBD1. The CDR3 loop spans 15 amino acids. The J segment lost 2 bases and the V segment lost 3 bases, leaving 5 bases of the junction unmatched. Germline CDR1 MNHNY, CDR2 SVGAGI (reference sequence). CDR3 nucleotide sequence: TGTGCCAGCAGTTATACAGGGGGTCTACAAGAGACCCAGTACCTC. Its protein is CASSYTGGLQETQYL.

In the case of this clonotype: This may arise from a read error, as a much more abundant clone is one base away. The chain is built from TRBV5-1 and TRBJ2-7, with D unclear. The end of the DNA fits TRBJ2-5 better, so the J call may be wrong. Germline CDR1 is SGHRS and CDR2 is YFSETQ. This CDR3 is 13 amino acids long. The CDR3 nucleotides read TGCGCCGGCAGCTTGAGGCCACAAGAGACCCAGTACTTC. It yields the protein CAGSLRPQETQYF.

This clonotype was recorded at least ten times. This chain uses TRBV20-1 with TRBJ1-2, with TRBD1 matching 9 bases. V shed 3 bases and J 2 bases; nucleotides not matched to a gene: 13. The CDR3 is 17 residues long. The germline V gene encodes CDR1 DFQATT and CDR2 SNEGSKA (reference sequence). The CDR3 coding sequence is TGCAGTGCTAGCCATAATCTACAGGGGGCCTTAAACTATGGCTACACCTTC. Its translation: CSASHNLQGALNYGYTF.

This clonotype was counted at least ten times. The rearrangement uses TRBV7-8 and TRBJ1-3, with D possibly matching TRBD1 (5 bases). The V gene's germline CDR1 is SGHVS and CDR2 FQNEAQ. Trimming shortened V by 1 base and J by 0 bases, and 7 bases separated the two germline ends. This CDR3 comprises 15 residues. The CDR3 protein is CASSLGTNSGNTIYF. Here the CDR3 DNA reads TGTGCCAGCAGCTTAGGGACAAACTCTGGAAACACCATATATTTT.

This clonotype was seen repeatedly, ten times or more. This chain joins TRBV4-1 and TRBJ2-1, with 15 bases matching TRBD2. V dropped 3 bases and J dropped 3; count of bases not matched to a gene: 9. CDR1 is MGHRA, CDR2 YSYEKL, per germline. The CDR3 is 19 amino acids. CDR3 loop: CASSHPGLAGGLLYNEQFF. As DNA, the CDR3 is TGCGCCAGCAGCCACCCGGGACTAGCGGGGGGACTCCTCTACAATGAGCAGTTCTTC.

There are many counts of this clonotype. This chain links TRBV11-2 with TRBJ2-7; possible D gene TRBD2, 6 bases. Trimming pared 2 bases from V and 1 base from J, leaving 9 bases between. Germline V gene sequence: CDR1 SGHAT, CDR2 FQNNGV. This CDR3 has 14 amino acids. The DNA for the CDR3 is TGTGCCAGCAGCTTATCACGGGAGTCCTACGAGCAGTACTTC. Translated: CASSLSRESYEQYF.

This chain connects TRBV28 to TRBJ2-1, with TRBD2 matching over 14 bases. The germline V gene encodes CDR1 MDHEN and CDR2 SYDVKM. The CDR3 has 18 residues. Trimming took 7 bases from V and 6 from J; bases not matched to a gene: 14. The CDR3 DNA follows: TGTGCCAGCATTGCCGGGACAGGGACTAGCGGGAGATTCAATGAGCAGTTCTTC. Translating it yields CASIAGTGTSGRFNEQFF.

V is TRBV3-1 and J is TRBJ1-2; possible D gene TRBD1, 5 bases. Trimming removed 2 bases at V and 7 bases at J, with 14 bases between. In germline, CDR1 is LGHDT, CDR2 YNNKEL (reference sequence). CDR3 length equals 14 residues. The CDR3 DNA sequence: TGTGCCAGCAGCCAACGACGGGGGGTGGGTGGCTACACCTTC. Its protein product is CASSQRRGVGGYTF.

This clonotype was recorded once. This rearrangement joins TRBV6-1 to TRBJ1-1; maybe TRBD1 (5 bases). Germline CDR1 MNHNS, CDR2 SASEGT. There are 14 residues in the CDR3. Trimming cost V 3 bases and J 4 bases, with 12 bases left between them. Written as DNA, the CDR3 is TGTGCCAGCAGTGACCGGGGACTAGGCACTGAAGCTTTCTTT. Protein sequence: CASSDRGLGTEAFF.

This clonotype was seen many times. The rearrangement uses TRBV5-1 and TRBJ2-2; D remains unclear. V was pared by 0 bases and J by 0 bases, with 6 bases between. From germline, CDR1 is SGHRS and CDR2 YFSETQ. This CDR3 comprises 15 residues. CDR3 bases: TGCGCCAGCAGCTTGGTTCAGACGAACACCGGGGAGCTGTTTTTT. Encoded protein: CASSLVQTNTGELFF.

This clonotype has at least ten counts. This rearrangement joins TRBV6-2 or TRBV6-3 to TRBJ2-3; 11 bases match TRBD2. This CDR3 is built from 17 residues. V was pared by 2 bases and J by 5 bases, with 9 bases of the junction left unmatched. CDR1 and CDR2 from the germline V gene are MNHEY and SVGEGT. CDR3 protein: CASSYNLLAGERDTQYF. CDR3 nucleotides: TGTGCCAGCAGTTACAACTTACTAGCGGGAGAAAGAGATACGCAGTATTTT.

In its sample, this clonotype was seen many times. The chain combines TRBV20-1 with TRBJ2-3; D gene ambiguous. Trimming took 4 bases from V and 0 from J, leaving 14 bases between them. The CDR3 runs 15 residues. Germline V gives CDR1 DFQATT, CDR2 SNEGSKA (reference sequence). DNA of the CDR3: TGCAGTGCTATAGCCTCTCGGACCAGCACAGATACGCAGTATTTT. It specifies CSAIASRTSTDTQYF.

Details on this clonotype: A single base separates this from a much larger clone, so it may be a read error. The chain employs TRBV6-2 or TRBV6-3 and TRBJ2-7, with a possible D match to TRBD1 (5 bases). The CDR3 covers 15 residues. Germline V gene sequence: CDR1 MNHEY, CDR2 SVGEGT. The CDR3 nucleotides read TGTGCCAGCAGTCGCGGCAGGGCCCACTCCTACGTGCAGTACTTC. Its translation is CASSRGRAHSYVQYF.

V gene TRBV11-1 combines with J gene TRBJ1-3, with a weak D call TRBD1 (5 bases). Per germline, CDR1 SGHAT and CDR2 FQDESV (reference sequence). CDR3 length: 18 amino acids. Deletions cut 3 bases from V and 1 base from J, with 19 bases between. The CDR3 loop is CASSLQVGDPASGNTIYF. CDR3 sequence (DNA): TGTGCCAGCAGCTTGCAGGTGGGGGACCCCGCATCTGGAAACACCATATATTTT.

Ten or more counts support this clonotype. The CDR3 is CASSLGSPGYNEQFF. In DNA form, the CDR3 reads TGTGCCAGCAGCTTAGGATCACCGGGGTACAATGAGCAGTTCTTC. The V call is TRBV11-2, the J call TRBJ2-1, with a weak D call TRBD2 (5 bases). Germline CDR1 SGHAT, CDR2 FQNNGV. The CDR3 length is 15 residues. The V end lost 1 base, the J end lost 4 bases, and 11 bases lay between the germline ends.

This clonotype showed up many times. The chain links TRBV7-3 to TRBJ2-3; D not certain. V lost 2 bases, J lost 3 bases, and 12 bases lay in between. Germline V CDR1 and CDR2: SGHTA, FQGTGA. The CDR3 covers 15 residues. CDR3 sequence (DNA): TGTGCCAGCAGCTTAGGACCCCAAACAACAGATACGCAGTATTTT. This codes for CASSLGPQTTDTQYF.

This clonotype has at least ten counts. The V call is TRBV7-9, the J call TRBJ1-2, with 9 nucleotides matching TRBD1. With 5 bases clipped from V and 6 bases from J, the junction kept 4 bases outside the gene matches. Per the germline V gene, CDR1 is SEHNR and CDR2 is FQNEAQ (reference sequence). This CDR3 has 13 amino acids. The CDR3 bases are TGTGCCAGCAGCCGGACAGGGGAGGATGGCTACACCTTC. Translated: CASSRTGEDGYTF.

This clonotype was counted at least ten times. This chain joins TRBV10-1 and TRBJ2-1, with TRBD2 identical over 10 bases. The germline CDR1 and CDR2 sequences are WNHNN and SYGVQD (reference sequence). This CDR3 has 15 amino acids. The V and J ends lost 5 bases and 3 bases, in that order; junction bases with no gene match: 4. As DNA, the CDR3 is TGCGCCAGCAGTAAAACTAGCGGGGTCTACAATGAGCAGTTCTTC. Amino acid sequence: CASSKTSGVYNEQFF.

This clonotype was counted many times. The chain is built from TRBV5-1 and TRBJ2-3; unclear D gene. The CDR3 is made up of 16 amino acids. Trimming left V 0 bases short and J 2 bases short, with 13 bases between. Germline CDR1 is SGHRS and CDR2 is YFSETQ. DNA for the CDR3: TGCGCCAGCAGCTTGGTGGAGATGGTATTCACAGATACGCAGTATTTT. This encodes CASSLVEMVFTDTQYF.

To note about this clonotype: A much more abundant neighbour one base away suggests this may be a read error. The rearrangement links TRBV19 to TRBJ2-1, with 11 positions matching TRBD1. Germline assignment: CDR1 LNHDA and CDR2 SQIVND (reference sequence). The trim removed 7 bases at V and 9 bases at J, leaving 8 bases unmatched. This CDR3 has 14 amino acids. Here the CDR3 DNA reads TGTGCCAGTACGGACAGGGGGCGATTTTGTGAGCAGTTCTTC. Protein sequence: CASTDRGRFCEQFF. The whole variable domain, remainder taken from reference TRBV19 and TRBJ2-1, is DGGITQSPKYLFRKEGQNVTLSCEQNLNHDAMYWYRQDPGQGLRLIYYSQIVNDFQKGDIAEGYSVSREKKESFPLTVTSAQKNPTAFYLCASTDRGRFCEQFFGPGTRLTVL.

This clonotype was recorded at least ten times. The chain recombines TRBV19 with TRBJ1-5, with D tentatively TRBD1 (6 bases). Trimming left V 7 bases short and J 1 base short, with 11 bases between. Germline assignment: CDR1 LNHDA and CDR2 SQIVND (reference sequence). The CDR3 totals 14 residues. CDR3 sequence: CASTGVASNQPQHF. The CDR3 DNA is TGTGCCAGTACAGGGGTGGCGAGCAATCAGCCCCAGCATTTT. The full variable domain, rest sourced from reference TRBV19 and TRBJ1-5, is DGGITQSPKYLFRKEGQNVTLSCEQNLNHDAMYWYRQDPGQGLRLIYYSQIVNDFQKGDIAEGYSVSREKKESFPLTVTSAQKNPTAFYLCASTGVASNQPQHFGDGTRLSIL.